This T cell receptor beta chain was identified during a study of blood T cells in healthy people across ages (dated by TCRdb to about 2015). In the study overall: Template switching captured roughly one uniquely barcoded TCR beta cDNA molecule per two T cells in model experiments. Donors of different ages were randomly distributed across sequencing lanes to avoid experimental bias. The donors were divided into four age groups: young (average around 15 years), middle-aged (around 41), aged (approximately 64) and long-lived (more than 75). The study measured age-related changes in TCR beta repertoire diversity using deep sequencing normalized with unique cDNA molecular identifiers. For two donors (one aged 18 to 30 and one aged 80 or older), the study analyzed two additional independent replicas of 1 million unique cDNA reads from the same blood draw.

For this clonotype: Its antigen remains undetermined. Base qualities are not recorded, but no much larger clone differs from it by a single base.

General conclusions and limits of the study: Observed TCR beta diversity per million T cells fell roughly linearly with age, and a significant reduction was already apparent by age roughly 40. Because donor CMV infection status was unknown, age-related changes in expanded clonotypes were potentially confounded. Estimates of total diversity based on one million sequenced T cells were regarded as lower bounds and as underestimates. The percentage of naive T cells measured by flow cytometry correlated strongly with observed TCR beta diversity. Bulk unsorted PBMC profiling prevented conclusive comparison of naive and antigen-experienced compartments. Compared with the aged group, the long-lived group had more naive CD4+ T cells, fewer expanded clones and increased TCR diversity, suggesting age selection.

From a lookup of the germline V gene, CDR1 and CDR2 are MNHEY and SVGAGI. From the cysteine up to the phenylalanine, the CDR3 has a length of 16 residues. Only the CDR3 portion is preserved as DNA: 48 bases, with reading frame beginning at the first base. Trimming accounts for 4 bases at V and 1 base at J, while the number of junction bases matched to no gene is 5. The donors were a few dozen Caucasian individuals from Russia, aged roughly 6 to 90 years, who were systemically healthy. Each donor gave 8 to 10 milliliters of peripheral blood, collected into EDTA-treated Vacutainer tubes. PBMCs were isolated by Ficoll-Paque density-gradient centrifugation, with at least 7 million obtained per sample. Total RNA was extracted from PBMCs with Trizol reagent, with at least 6 micrograms obtained per sample. The percentages of naive CD45RAhigh/CD27high T cells were determined by flow cytometry on a PBMC aliquot from every donor.

Library prep was done by 5' RACE. This sample was sequenced with an Illumina HiSeq 2500. A second roughly 6 to 12 cycle PCR used a sample-barcoded 5' primer and a J-beta primer mix. A unique molecular identifier was introduced onto each TCR beta cDNA molecule by a template-switch 5' adaptor carrying 12 random nucleotides. Each sample yielded at least 3 million CDR3-containing paired-end reads. First-strand cDNA was synthesized from all RNA with the Mint cDNA synthesis kit, primed by a TRBC-specific oligonucleotide. Following uracil-DNA glycosylase treatment, a first 18-cycle PCR with universal primers M1SS and BC2_uni_R was performed on all cDNA. The original pipeline was this. For normalization, 1 million high-quality reads were randomly selected from each sample, with every read carrying a distinct molecular identifier. Instead of being binned into consensus sequences, reads with shared molecular identifiers were discarded. MiTCR, set to a Q25 quality threshold and the strictest error-elimination algorithm, was used for CDR3 identification, clonotype clustering and error correction. A nonparametric unseen species model with Euler transformation was used to estimate lower-bound total TCR beta diversity. TCRdb's own reprocessing of the public reads used fastp at Q25 and MiXCR and kept productive beta chains. Rows with a matching CDR3 protein are joined into one entry that keeps the most common DNA and genes. The V and J calls shown here were made by TCRdb, not taken from the authors' results. The sample yields approximately 1.5 million distinct CDR3 sequences; approximately 43% were counted once. In total, the top ten clones hold under 5% of the sample.

The chain is encoded by TRBV6-5 joined to TRBJ1-3; 9 bases in between match TRBD1. The source material was blood. The TCR sequence derives from a woman between 18 and 29 years old in good health. The nucleotide sequence reads TGTGCCAGCAGTTTCAGCGGGACAGGGTCTGGAAACACCATATATTTT. It translates as CASSFSGTGSGNTIYF.